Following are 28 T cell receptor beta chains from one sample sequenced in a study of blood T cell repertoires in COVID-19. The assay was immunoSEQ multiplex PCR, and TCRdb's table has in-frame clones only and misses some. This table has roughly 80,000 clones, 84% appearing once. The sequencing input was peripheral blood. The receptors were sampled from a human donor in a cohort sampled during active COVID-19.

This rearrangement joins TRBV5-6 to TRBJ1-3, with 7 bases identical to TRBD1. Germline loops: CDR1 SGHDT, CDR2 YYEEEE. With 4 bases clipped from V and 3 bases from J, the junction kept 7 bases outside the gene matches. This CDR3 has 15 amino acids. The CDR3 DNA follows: TGTGCCAGCAGCAAAAGACAGGGTGGTGGAAACACCATATATTTT. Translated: CASSKRQGGGNTIYF.

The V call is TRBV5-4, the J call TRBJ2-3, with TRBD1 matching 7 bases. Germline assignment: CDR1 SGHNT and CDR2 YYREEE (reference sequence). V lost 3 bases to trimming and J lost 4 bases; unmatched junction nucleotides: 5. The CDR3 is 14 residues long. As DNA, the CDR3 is TGTGCCAGCAGCTCGGACAGGCTCGCAGATACGCAGTATTTT. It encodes CASSSDRLADTQYF.

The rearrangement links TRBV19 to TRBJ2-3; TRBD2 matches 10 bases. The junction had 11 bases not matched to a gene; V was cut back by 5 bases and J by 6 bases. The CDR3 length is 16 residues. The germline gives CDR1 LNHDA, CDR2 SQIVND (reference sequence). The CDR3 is CASSVERGGPYDTQYF. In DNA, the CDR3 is TGTGCCAGTAGTGTCGAGCGGGGGGGGCCGTACGATACGCAGTATTTT.

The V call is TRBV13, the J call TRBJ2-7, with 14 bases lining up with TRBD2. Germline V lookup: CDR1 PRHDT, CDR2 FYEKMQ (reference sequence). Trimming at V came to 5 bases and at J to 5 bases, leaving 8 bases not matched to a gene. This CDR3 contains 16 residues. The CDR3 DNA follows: TGTGCCAGCAGCAACCTCGGGACTAGCGGGAGAGACGAGCAGTACTTC. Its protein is CASSNLGTSGRDEQYF.

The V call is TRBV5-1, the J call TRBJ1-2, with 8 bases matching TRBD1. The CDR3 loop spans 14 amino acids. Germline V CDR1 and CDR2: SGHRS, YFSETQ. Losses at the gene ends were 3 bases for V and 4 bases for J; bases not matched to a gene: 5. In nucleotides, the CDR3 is TGCGCCAGCAGCTCGGCAGGGGGCGGCTATGGCTACACCTTC. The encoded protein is CASSSAGGGYGYTF.

CDR3 sequence: CASSMTGTALPWSYTF. Here the CDR3 DNA reads TGTGCCAGTAGTATGACTGGGACAGCTCTACCATGGAGCTACACCTTC. The chain couples TRBV19 to TRBJ1-2; 7 bases map to TRBD1. Germline V CDR1 and CDR2: LNHDA, SQIVND (reference sequence). There are 16 residues in the CDR3. V lost 3 bases, J lost 9 bases, and 16 bases stayed unmatched.

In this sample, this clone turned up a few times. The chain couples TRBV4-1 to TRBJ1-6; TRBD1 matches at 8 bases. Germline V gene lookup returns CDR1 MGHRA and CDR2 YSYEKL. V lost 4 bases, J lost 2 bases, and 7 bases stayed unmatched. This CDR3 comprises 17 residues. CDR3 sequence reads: CASSPDRDGPYNSPLHF. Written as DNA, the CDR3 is TGCGCCAGCAGCCCGGACAGGGATGGCCCCTATAATTCACCCCTCCACTTT.

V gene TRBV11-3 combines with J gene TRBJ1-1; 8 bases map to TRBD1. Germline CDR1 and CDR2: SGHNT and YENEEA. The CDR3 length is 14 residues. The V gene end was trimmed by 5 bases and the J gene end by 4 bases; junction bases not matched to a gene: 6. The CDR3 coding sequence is TGTGCCAGCAGCGGCAACAGGGGGGGCACTGAAGCTTTCTTT. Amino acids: CASSGNRGGTEAFF.

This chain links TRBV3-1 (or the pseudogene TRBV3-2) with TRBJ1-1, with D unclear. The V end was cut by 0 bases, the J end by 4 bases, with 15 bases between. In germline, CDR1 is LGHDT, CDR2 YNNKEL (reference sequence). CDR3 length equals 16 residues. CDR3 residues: CASSQDGEWIATEAFF. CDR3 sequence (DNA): TGTGCCAGCAGCCAAGATGGGGAGTGGATAGCCACTGAAGCTTTCTTT.

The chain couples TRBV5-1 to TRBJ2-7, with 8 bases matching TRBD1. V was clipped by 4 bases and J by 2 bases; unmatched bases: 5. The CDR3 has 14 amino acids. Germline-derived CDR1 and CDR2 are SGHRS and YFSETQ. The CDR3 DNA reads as TGCGCCAGCAGCAACCGGACAGGGACCTACGAGCAGTACTTC. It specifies CASSNRTGTYEQYF.

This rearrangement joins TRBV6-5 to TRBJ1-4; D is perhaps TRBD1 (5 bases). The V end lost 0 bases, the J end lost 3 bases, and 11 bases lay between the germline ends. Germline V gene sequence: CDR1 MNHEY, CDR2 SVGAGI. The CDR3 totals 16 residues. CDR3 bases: TGTGCCAGCAGTTACTCGAGTGGGGCACCTAATGAAAAACTGTTTTTT. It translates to CASSYSSGAPNEKLFF.

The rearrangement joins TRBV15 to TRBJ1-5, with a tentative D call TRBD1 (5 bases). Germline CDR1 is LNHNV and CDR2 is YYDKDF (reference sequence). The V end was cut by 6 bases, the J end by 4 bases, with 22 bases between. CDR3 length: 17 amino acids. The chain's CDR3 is CATRPFGDSGGNQPQHF. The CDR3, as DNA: TGTGCCACCAGGCCGTTCGGGGACTCCGGTGGTAATCAGCCCCAGCATTTT.

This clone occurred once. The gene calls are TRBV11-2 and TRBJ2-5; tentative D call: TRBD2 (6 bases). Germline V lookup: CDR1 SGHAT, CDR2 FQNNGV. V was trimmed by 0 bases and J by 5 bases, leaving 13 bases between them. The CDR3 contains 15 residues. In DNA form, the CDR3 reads TGTGCCAGCAGCTTAGACGGGAGCCCCGGGGAGACCCAGTACTTC. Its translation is CASSLDGSPGETQYF.

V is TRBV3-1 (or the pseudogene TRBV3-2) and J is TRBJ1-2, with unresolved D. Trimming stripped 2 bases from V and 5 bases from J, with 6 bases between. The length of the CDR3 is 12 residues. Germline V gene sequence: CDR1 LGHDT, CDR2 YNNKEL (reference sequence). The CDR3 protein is CASSQSGYGYTF. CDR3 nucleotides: TGTGCCAGCAGCCAAAGCGGGTATGGCTACACCTTC.

The CDR3 loop is CASSLQEVYGYTF. CDR3 in DNA: TGCGCCAGCAGCCTCCAGGAGGTCTATGGCTACACCTTC. The rearrangement links TRBV5-1 to TRBJ1-2; D remains ambiguous. Looked up from germline, CDR1 is SGHRS and CDR2 is YFSETQ. Trimming took off 4 bases at V and 4 bases at J, with 11 bases between the two ends. The CDR3 is 13 amino acids.

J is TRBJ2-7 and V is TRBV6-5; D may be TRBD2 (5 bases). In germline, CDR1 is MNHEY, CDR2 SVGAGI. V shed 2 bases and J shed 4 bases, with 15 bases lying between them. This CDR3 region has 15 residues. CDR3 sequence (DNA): TGTGCCAGCAGTTACGGTGGCCTCGGGATGTACGAGCAGTACTTC. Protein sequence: CASSYGGLGMYEQYF.

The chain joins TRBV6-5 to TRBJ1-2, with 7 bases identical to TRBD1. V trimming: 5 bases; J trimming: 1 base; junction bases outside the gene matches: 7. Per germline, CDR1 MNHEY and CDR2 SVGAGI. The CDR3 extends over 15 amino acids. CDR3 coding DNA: TGTGCCAGCAGTAGTCCGGGACAGATTAACTATGGCTACACCTTC. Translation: CASSSPGQINYGYTF.

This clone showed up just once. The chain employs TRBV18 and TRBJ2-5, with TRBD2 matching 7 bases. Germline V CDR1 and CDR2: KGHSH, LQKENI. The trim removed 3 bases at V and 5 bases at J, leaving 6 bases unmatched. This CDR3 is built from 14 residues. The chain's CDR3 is CASSPGSGLETQYF. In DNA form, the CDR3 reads TGTGCCAGCTCACCCGGTAGCGGGCTGGAGACCCAGTACTTC.

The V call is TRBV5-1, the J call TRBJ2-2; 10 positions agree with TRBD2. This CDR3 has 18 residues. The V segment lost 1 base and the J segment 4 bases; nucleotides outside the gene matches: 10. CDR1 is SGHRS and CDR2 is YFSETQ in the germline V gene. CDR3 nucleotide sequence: TGCGCCAGCAGCTTGCGTCCCCCTAGCGGGGGTCTCACCGGGGAGCTGTTTTTT. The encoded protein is CASSLRPPSGGLTGELFF.

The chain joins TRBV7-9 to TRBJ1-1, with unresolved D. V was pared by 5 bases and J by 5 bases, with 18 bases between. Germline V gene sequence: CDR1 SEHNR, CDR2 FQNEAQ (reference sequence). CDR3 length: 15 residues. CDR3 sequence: CASSPWLGRWTEAFF. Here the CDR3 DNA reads TGTGCCAGCAGCCCATGGCTGGGGAGGTGGACTGAAGCTTTCTTT.

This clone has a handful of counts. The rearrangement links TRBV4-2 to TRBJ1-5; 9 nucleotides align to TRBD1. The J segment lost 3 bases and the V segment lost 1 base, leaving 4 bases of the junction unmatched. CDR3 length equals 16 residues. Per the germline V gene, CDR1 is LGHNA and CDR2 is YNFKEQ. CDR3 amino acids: CASSQVDRGPNQPQHF. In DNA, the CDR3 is TGTGCCAGCAGCCAAGTGGACAGGGGACCCAATCAGCCCCAGCATTTT.

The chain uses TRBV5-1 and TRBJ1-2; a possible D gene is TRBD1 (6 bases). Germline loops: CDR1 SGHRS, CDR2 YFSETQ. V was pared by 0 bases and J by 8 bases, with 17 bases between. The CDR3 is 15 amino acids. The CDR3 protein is CASSLGFGGANGYTF. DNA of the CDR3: TGCGCCAGCAGCTTGGGTTTTGGGGGGGCGAACGGCTACACCTTC.

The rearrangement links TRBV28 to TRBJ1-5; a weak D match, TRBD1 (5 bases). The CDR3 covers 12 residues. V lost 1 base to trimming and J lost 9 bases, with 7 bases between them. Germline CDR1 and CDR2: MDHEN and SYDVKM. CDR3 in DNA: TGTGCCAGCAGTTTATTACAGGTGCCCCAGCATTTT. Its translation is CASSLLQVPQHF.

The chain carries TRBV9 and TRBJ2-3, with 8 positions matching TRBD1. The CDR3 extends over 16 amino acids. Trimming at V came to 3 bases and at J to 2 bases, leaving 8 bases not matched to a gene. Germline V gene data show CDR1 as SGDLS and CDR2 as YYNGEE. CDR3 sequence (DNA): TGTGCCAGCAGCGGGGGAGAGGGACAGGCCACAGATACGCAGTATTTT. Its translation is CASSGGEGQATDTQYF.

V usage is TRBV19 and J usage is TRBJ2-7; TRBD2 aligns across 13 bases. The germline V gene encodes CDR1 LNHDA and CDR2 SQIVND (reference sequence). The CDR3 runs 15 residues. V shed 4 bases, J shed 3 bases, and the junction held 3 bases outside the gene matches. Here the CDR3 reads CASSNRLAGGYEQYF. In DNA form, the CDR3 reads TGTGCCAGTAGTAATCGACTAGCGGGGGGCTACGAGCAGTACTTC.

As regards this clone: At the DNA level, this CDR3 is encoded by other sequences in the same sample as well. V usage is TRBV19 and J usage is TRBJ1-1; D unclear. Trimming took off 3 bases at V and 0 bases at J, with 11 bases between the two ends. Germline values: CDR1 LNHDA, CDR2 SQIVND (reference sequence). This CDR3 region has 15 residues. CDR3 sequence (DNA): TGTGCCAGTAGTATCTCCGGGGTTATGAACACTGAAGCTTTCTTT. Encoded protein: CASSISGVMNTEAFF.

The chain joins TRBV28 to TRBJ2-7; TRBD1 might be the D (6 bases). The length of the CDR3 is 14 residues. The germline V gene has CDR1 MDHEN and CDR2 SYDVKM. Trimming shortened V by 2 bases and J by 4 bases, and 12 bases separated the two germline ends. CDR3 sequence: CASSLQGSGYEQYF. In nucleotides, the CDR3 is TGTGCCAGCAGTTTACAGGGGTCCGGGTACGAGCAGTACTTC.

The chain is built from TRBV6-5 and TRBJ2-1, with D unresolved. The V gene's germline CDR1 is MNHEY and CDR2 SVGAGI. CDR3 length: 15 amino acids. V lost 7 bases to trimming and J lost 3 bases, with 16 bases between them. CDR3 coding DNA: TGTGCCAGCAACGCAGACAAAAAGCTCTACAATGAGCAGTTCTTC. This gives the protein CASNADKKLYNEQFF.